Below are 31 T cell receptor beta chains sequenced from a single sample in a study of blood T cells in healthy people across ages. Using a J-beta primer mix together with a sample-barcoded 5' primer, a second PCR was run for roughly 6 to 12 cycles. TCRdb reprocessed the 5' RACE reads via MiXCR and lists one record per CDR3 protein. The data show some 890,000 distinct CDR3 sequences, with 25% to 30% seen just once and roughly a tenth held by the top ten. The data also belong to a second study, concerning T cells of mothers and their children.

Sequenced material: blood. The receptors come from a woman in her thirties or forties in good health.

The chain joins TRBV6-2 or TRBV6-3 to TRBJ2-7; no clear D. CDR3 length: 12 amino acids. V lost 2 bases and J lost 3, with 5 bases in between. Germline assignment: CDR1 MNHEY and CDR2 SVGEGT. DNA of the CDR3: TGTGCCAGCAGTTACGTGGTCTACGAGCAGTACTTC. It encodes CASSYVVYEQYF.

This clonotype was seen at least ten times. V gene TRBV7-2 combines with J gene TRBJ2-7; 9 nucleotides line up with TRBD1. The J segment lost 2 bases and the V segment lost 5 bases, leaving 7 bases of the junction unmatched. Germline V gene lookup returns CDR1 SGHTA and CDR2 FQGNSA. This CDR3 has 15 residues. The DNA of the CDR3 is TGTGCCAGCAGCCAAGGACAGGGGTCCCCCTACGAGCAGTACTTC. Protein: CASSQGQGSPYEQYF. The whole variable domain, filled in from reference TRBV7-2 and TRBJ2-7, reads GAGVSQSPSNKVTEKGKDVELRCDPISGHTALYWYRQSLGQGLEFLIYFQGNSAPDKSGLPSDRFSAERTGGSVSTLTIQRTQQEDSAVYLCASSQGQGSPYEQYFGPGTRLTVT.

Note on this clonotype: Relative to the germline gene, one junction end is altered; a read error may explain this. V gene TRBV27 combines with J gene TRBJ2-1; no definite D call. The CDR3 spans 15 residues. In germline, CDR1 is MNHEY, CDR2 SMNVEV (reference sequence). The CDR3 loop is CARSLLWSSYNEQFF. CDR3 bases: TGTGCCCGCAGTTTGTTATGGAGCTCCTACAATGAGCAGTTCTTC.

This clonotype was seen only a few times. This rearrangement joins TRBV20-1 to TRBJ2-7; 9 positions agree with TRBD1. The V gene's germline CDR1 is DFQATT and CDR2 SNEGSKA (reference sequence). J gave up 0 bases and V 6 bases, and 9 bases lay outside the gene matches. The CDR3 loop spans 15 amino acids. The CDR3, as DNA: TGCAGTGCCCTTTCAGGGACAGGGAGCTCCTACGAGCAGTACTTC. Protein product: CSALSGTGSSYEQYF.

In its sample, this clonotype was seen a few times. The genes are TRBV7-2 and TRBJ2-1, with no clear D. The CDR3 is 12 residues long. The V gene lost 4 bases and the J gene lost 12 bases, with 13 bases spanning the gap. Germline-derived CDR1 and CDR2 are SGHTA and FQGNSA. The chain's CDR3 is CASSSTEVGQFF. Here the CDR3 DNA reads TGTGCCAGCAGCTCGACTGAGGTGGGGCAGTTCTTC.

This clonotype has just a few counts. This chain uses TRBV9 with TRBJ2-7; TRBD1 agrees at 7 bases. There are 15 residues in the CDR3. In germline, CDR1 is SGDLS, CDR2 YYNGEE. After removal of 0 bases from V and 3 bases from J, the junction contained 6 bases not matched to a gene. CDR3 nucleotides: TGTGCCAGCAGCGTAGGACAGGGAACCCACTACGAGCAGTACTTC. Encoded protein: CASSVGQGTHYEQYF.

This clonotype has only one observation. A much larger clone lies one base from this, so it may be a read error. The chain uses TRBV29-1 and TRBJ2-1; TRBD2 matches at 9 bases. Trimming took 7 bases from V and 5 from J; bases not matched to a gene: 12. Germline V gene data show CDR1 as SQVTM and CDR2 as ANQGSEA. This CDR3 has 15 amino acids. The CDR3 DNA reads as TGCAGCGCCCAAGGGGCAGCGGGGGGAAACAATGAGCAGTTCTTC. It specifies CSAQGAAGGNNEQFF.

In its sample, this clonotype was seen many times. In DNA form, the CDR3 reads TGTGCCAGCAGTTATACTAGCGGGGGCTACGAGCAGTACTTC. As protein: CASSYTSGGYEQYF. V and J are TRBV6-5 and TRBJ2-7; 11 bases agree with TRBD2. CDR3 length: 14 amino acids. V trimming: 3 bases; J trimming: 3 bases; junction bases outside the gene matches: 1. CDR1 is MNHEY, CDR2 SVGAGI, per germline.

DNA of the CDR3: TGCGCCAGCCAGGGGGAAAATGAGCAGTTCTTC. Translating gives CASQGENEQFF. V and J are TRBV5-1 and TRBJ2-1, with TRBD1 identical over 7 bases. This CDR3 contains 11 residues. Germline trimming cut 7 bases from V and 7 bases from J; bases unmatched to any gene: 2. Germline CDR1 reads SGHRS; CDR2 reads YFSETQ.

V usage is TRBV29-1 and J usage is TRBJ1-5; tentative D call: TRBD1 (6 bases). The CDR3 consists of 13 residues. CDR1 and CDR2 (germline): SQVTM, ANQGSEA. V was clipped by 5 bases and J by 9 bases, with 17 bases between them. The chain's CDR3 is CSVYAGAGLPQHF. The CDR3 bases are TGCAGCGTTTATGCAGGGGCGGGGTTGCCCCAGCATTTT.

This chain joins TRBV4-1 and TRBJ1-1, with TRBD1 as a possible D gene (6 bases). The CDR3 is 19 residues long. In germline, CDR1 is MGHRA, CDR2 YSYEKL. The V end was cut by 0 bases, the J end by 4 bases, with 24 bases between. Written as DNA, the CDR3 is TGCGCCAGCAGCCAAGAATTGCCTCACAGACAGGCTTGGATCACTGAAGCTTTCTTT. This sequence encodes CASSQELPHRQAWITEAFF.

Comment on this clonotype: At one end the junction does not follow the germline gene, possibly because of a read error. The chain recombines TRBV5-6 with TRBJ2-1; 7 bases map to TRBD1. Germline CDR1 and CDR2: SGHDT and YYEEEE. The CDR3 consists of 17 residues. The CDR3 coding sequence is TGTGCCAGCAGCTCTCCCTTGACAGGGAGCTCCTACAATGAGCGGTTCTTC. Residues: CASSSPLTGSSYNERFF.

The J gene is TRBJ2-7, the V gene TRBV5-6, with 12 bases identical to TRBD2. The CDR3 runs 15 residues. J gave up 3 bases and V 3 bases, and 4 bases lay outside the gene matches. CDR1 SGHDT and CDR2 YYEEEE come from the germline V gene. CDR3 nucleotide sequence: TGTGCCAGCAGCTCCCCTAGCGGGGGGGACTACGAGCAGTACTTC. Translating gives CASSSPSGGDYEQYF.

The sample holds a few counts of this clonotype. J is TRBJ2-5 and V is TRBV7-2; a possible D gene is TRBD2 (6 bases). The CDR3 spans 16 residues. Germline CDR1 is SGHTA and CDR2 is FQGNSA. V was cut by 1 base and J by 5 bases, with 17 bases left in between. The CDR3 here is CASSLGGGVLTETQYF. CDR3 DNA: TGTGCCAGCAGCTTAGGTGGCGGGGTCCTGACCGAGACCCAGTACTTC.

This clonotype was seen more than once but under ten times. V gene TRBV20-1 combines with J gene TRBJ1-6; D perhaps matches TRBD1 (6 bases). Germline V lookup: CDR1 DFQATT, CDR2 SNEGSKA (reference sequence). Trimming stripped 6 bases from V and 10 bases from J, with 22 bases between. CDR3 size: 15 residues. CDR3 in amino acids: CSARAGTTVESPLHF. The CDR3 coding sequence is TGCAGTGCGCGAGCCGGGACAACAGTTGAATCACCCCTCCACTTT.

V gene TRBV28 combines with J gene TRBJ2-2; TRBD2 aligns across 13 bases. The germline V gene encodes CDR1 MDHEN and CDR2 SYDVKM. V gave up 3 bases and J gave up 3 bases; unmatched junction bases: 1. This CDR3 spans 16 amino acids. The CDR3 DNA reads TGTGCCAGCAGTTTGGGGACTAGCGGGGACACCGGGGAGCTGTTTTTT. It encodes CASSLGTSGDTGELFF.

This chain connects TRBV7-8 to TRBJ2-5; maybe TRBD2 (6 bases). Germline lookup yields CDR1 SGHVS and CDR2 FQNEAQ. V was trimmed by 5 bases and J by 4 bases, leaving 23 bases between them. This CDR3 contains 17 residues. In DNA form, the CDR3 reads TGTGCCAGCAGCCAAACCCAGCGACTAGATGGTCGAGAGACCCAGTACTTC. This translates into CASSQTQRLDGRETQYF.

This clonotype has more than one count but fewer than ten. This chain connects TRBV7-9 to TRBJ1-5; possibly TRBD1 for D (5 bases). CDR3 length: 17 amino acids. Trimming cost V 5 bases and J 5 bases, with 22 bases left between them. The germline V gene encodes CDR1 SEHNR and CDR2 FQNEAQ (reference sequence). CDR3 sequence (DNA): TGTGCCAGCAGCCAAGGATGGGGGACCACGACCGATCAGCCCCAGCATTTT. It encodes CASSQGWGTTTDQPQHF.

The table lists this clonotype with a few counts. A much larger clone lies a single base off, so this may be a read error. The chain is built from TRBV20-1 and TRBJ2-3, with a weak D call TRBD2 (6 bases). The CDR3 loop spans 14 amino acids. The germline gives CDR1 DFQATT, CDR2 SNEGSKA (reference sequence). V was trimmed by 1 base and J by 4 bases, leaving 12 bases between them. The CDR3 nucleotides are TGCAGTGCTAGAGGTAGGAGGGGAGCAGATACGCAGTATTTT. This translates into CSARGRRGADTQYF.

There are many counts of this clonotype. This chain connects TRBV24-1 to TRBJ1-5; possibly TRBD1 for D (5 bases). This CDR3 spans 17 amino acids. V lost 4 bases, J lost 0 bases, and 15 bases lay in between. Germline V gives CDR1 KGHDR, CDR2 SFDVKD. Here the CDR3 DNA reads TGTGCCACCAGTGACTCAGACAGTCCCTATAGCAATCAGCCCCAGCATTTT. As protein: CATSDSDSPYSNQPQHF.

This clonotype has at least ten counts. The chain carries TRBV28 and TRBJ2-7; 12 nucleotides agree with TRBD2. This CDR3 spans 18 amino acids. The germline gives CDR1 MDHEN, CDR2 SYDVKM. V gave up 4 bases and J gave up 0 bases; unmatched junction bases: 10. Here the CDR3 reads CASSSPLTSGGLSYEQYF. CDR3 DNA: TGTGCCAGCAGTTCGCCATTGACTAGCGGGGGCCTCTCCTACGAGCAGTACTTC.

The CDR3 DNA sequence: TGTGCCATCAGTGGAGGTGAGAGATCCTACGAGCAGTACTTC. Translation: CAISGGERSYEQYF. This sequence joins TRBV10-3 and TRBJ2-7; no definite D call. The CDR3 is 14 amino acids. Trimming cost V 4 bases and J 1 base, with 11 bases left between them. CDR1 and CDR2 (germline): ENHRY, SYGVKD.

This clonotype was observed a handful of times. The chain is built from TRBV12-3 or TRBV12-4 and TRBJ2-2; TRBD1 matches at 7 bases. CDR3 length: 14 residues. Germline trimming cut 5 bases from V and 2 bases from J; bases unmatched to any gene: 2. CDR3 in DNA: TGTGCCAGCAGTGGGGACAGAAACACCGGGGAGCTGTTTTTT. Its protein product is CASSGDRNTGELFF.

The chain uses TRBV28 and TRBJ2-2; D unresolved. CDR1 and CDR2 (germline): MDHEN, SYDVKM. Trimming removed 6 bases at V and 9 bases at J, with 8 bases between. CDR3 size: 11 residues. The CDR3 nucleotides are TGTGCCAGCAGGGGTGGCCGGGAGCTGTTTTTT. Translation: CASRGGRELFF.

This clonotype has a handful of counts. J is TRBJ2-5 and V is TRBV11-2, with a tentative D call TRBD1 (6 bases). The ends were cut back, 7 bases at V and 2 bases at J, with 20 bases in the middle. Germline loops: CDR1 SGHAT, CDR2 FQNNGV. The CDR3 loop spans 16 amino acids. CDR3 region: CASTRNTGLGQETQYF. CDR3 in DNA: TGTGCCAGCACCCGTAACACAGGGTTGGGGCAAGAGACCCAGTACTTC.

This clonotype was counted many times. The chain joins TRBV12-3 or TRBV12-4 to TRBJ1-4, with D possibly TRBD1 on 5 matching bases. This CDR3 is 15 amino acids long. With 6 bases removed from V and 8 bases from J, the gap between germline ends came to 19 bases. The chain's CDR3 is CASRGGTPGEEKLFF. CDR3 nucleotide sequence: TGTGCCAGCAGGGGTGGGACCCCCGGGGAAGAAAAACTGTTTTTT.

The chain joins TRBV20-1 to TRBJ2-1; no clear D gene. The CDR3 has 12 amino acids. CDR1 DFQATT and CDR2 SNEGSKA come from the germline V gene (reference sequence). With 4 bases removed from V and 5 bases from J, the gap between germline ends came to 9 bases. CDR3 sequence (DNA): TGCAGTGCTACAGAACCCCACAATGAGCAGTTCTTC. It is translated as CSATEPHNEQFF.

This clonotype was recorded a few times. In DNA, the CDR3 is TGTGCCAGCAGCCAAGGAGTACTTCGTTCACCCCTCCACTTT. It yields the protein CASSQGVLRSPLHF. The chain is built from TRBV3-1 and TRBJ1-6; no clear D gene. This CDR3 is built from 14 residues. The V end was cut by 1 base, the J end by 9 bases, with 10 bases between. Germline assignment: CDR1 LGHDT and CDR2 YNNKEL (reference sequence).

This clonotype came up a few times. CDR3 protein: CASSMDRGQETQYF. In nucleotides, the CDR3 is TGCGCCAGCAGCATGGACAGGGGGCAAGAGACCCAGTACTTC. The V call is TRBV5-1, the J call TRBJ2-5; 10 bases match TRBD1. V lost 4 bases and J lost 2; bases outside the gene matches: 2. Per the germline V gene, CDR1 is SGHRS and CDR2 is YFSETQ. CDR3 length: 14 amino acids.

This clonotype has just a few counts. This chain connects TRBV7-2 to TRBJ1-4, with TRBD1 matching over 8 bases. The CDR3 runs to 15 residues. CDR1 and CDR2 from the germline V gene are SGHTA and FQGNSA. Unmatched junction bases numbered 8, after V lost 3 bases and J lost 8 bases. The CDR3, as DNA: TGTGCCAGCAGCTTTACCGGACAGGGAGGGGAAAAACTGTTTTTT. Its protein product is CASSFTGQGGEKLFF.

The chain uses TRBV2 and TRBJ1-4, with 10 bases lining up with TRBD1. This CDR3 spans 17 amino acids. The trim removed 5 bases at V and 5 bases at J, leaving 11 bases unmatched. The germline V gene has CDR1 SNHLY and CDR2 FYNNEI. Here the CDR3 DNA reads TGTGCCAGCAGTTCCCTTCTGTGGACAGGGGGGAATGAAAAACTGTTTTTT. Residues: CASSSLLWTGGNEKLFF.